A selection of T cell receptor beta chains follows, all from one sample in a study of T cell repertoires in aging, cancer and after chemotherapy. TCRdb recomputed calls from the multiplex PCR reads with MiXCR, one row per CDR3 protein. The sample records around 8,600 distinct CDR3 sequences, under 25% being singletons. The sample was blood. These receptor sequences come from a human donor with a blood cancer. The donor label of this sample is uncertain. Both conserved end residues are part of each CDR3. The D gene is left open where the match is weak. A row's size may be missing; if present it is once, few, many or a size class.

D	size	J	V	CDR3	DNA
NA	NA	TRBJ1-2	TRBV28	CASSSGGQGYGYTF	TGTGCCAGCAGTTCGGGGGGGCAGGGCTATGGCTACACCTTC
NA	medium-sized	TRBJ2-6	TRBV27	CASSLGPVVSGANVLTF	TGTGCCAGCAGCCTAGGCCCAGTGGTCTCTGGGGCCAACGTCCTGACTTTC
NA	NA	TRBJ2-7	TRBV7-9	CASSLGSPAGYQQYF	TGTGCCAGCAGCTTAGGATCCCCGGCTGGCTACCAGCAGTACTTC
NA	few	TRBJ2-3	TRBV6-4	CASSDSVGGTDTQYF	TGTGCCAGCAGTGACTCGGTTGGCGGGACAGATACGCAGTATTTT
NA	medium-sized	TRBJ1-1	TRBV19	CASSAAGPILNTEAFF	TGTGCCAGTAGTGCAGCGGGACCTATCTTGAACACTGAAGCTTTCTTT
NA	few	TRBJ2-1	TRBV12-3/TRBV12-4	CASLEGVGTMVDEQFF	TGTGCCAGCCTTGAGGGGGTGGGGACTATGGTTGATGAGCAGTTCTTC
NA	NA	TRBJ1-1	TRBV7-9	CASSPYKGVNTEAFF	TGTGCCAGCAGCCCCTATAAGGGAGTGAACACTGAAGCTTTCTTT
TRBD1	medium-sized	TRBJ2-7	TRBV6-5	CASSYWAGGISYEQYF	TGTGCCAGCAGTTACTGGGCAGGGGGAATTTCCTACGAGCAGTACTTC
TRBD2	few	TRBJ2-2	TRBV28	CASSFTSGSFTGELFF	TGTGCCAGCAGTTTCACTAGCGGGAGTTTCACCGGGGAGCTGTTTTTT
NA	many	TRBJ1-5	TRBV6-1	CASSEEALAGQPQHF	TGTGCCAGCAGTGAAGAGGCCCTAGCCGGTCAGCCCCAGCATTTT
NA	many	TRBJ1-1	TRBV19	CASGSGGDTEAFF	TGTGCCAGTGGGAGCGGGGGGGATACTGAAGCTTTCTTT
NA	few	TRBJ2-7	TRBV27	CASSFRGLGNEQYF	TGTGCCAGCAGTTTCCGGGGGCTGGGGAACGAGCAGTACTTC
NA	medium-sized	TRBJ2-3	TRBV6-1	CASRDPARGDTQYF	TGTGCCAGCAGAGACCCGGCCAGGGGTGATACGCAGTATTTT
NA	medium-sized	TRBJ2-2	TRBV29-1	CSVRAGYTGELFF	TGCAGCGTTCGGGCAGGGTACACCGGGGAGCTGTTTTTT
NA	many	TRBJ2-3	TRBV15	CATSRDKSADTQYF	TGTGCCACCAGCAGAGATAAAAGCGCAGATACGCAGTATTTT
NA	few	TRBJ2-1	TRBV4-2	CASSQTLVGSHNEQFF	TGTGCCAGCAGCCAAACACTAGTAGGATCCCACAATGAGCAGTTCTTC
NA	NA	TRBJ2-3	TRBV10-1	CASSGVSAGATDTQYF	TGCGCCAGCAGTGGTGTTTCGGCAGGGGCAACAGATACGCAGTATTTT
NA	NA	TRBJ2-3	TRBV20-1	CSARDRGALSTDTQYF	TGCAGTGCTAGAGATCGAGGGGCCCTCAGCACAGATACGCAGTATTTT
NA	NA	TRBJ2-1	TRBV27	CASSPGISAYNEQFF	TGTGCCAGCAGTCCAGGGATCTCGGCGTACAATGAGCAGTTCTTC
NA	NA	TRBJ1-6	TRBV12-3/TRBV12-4	CASNYVGAANSPLHF	TGTGCCAGCAATTATGTGGGGGCCGCTAATTCACCCCTCCACTTT
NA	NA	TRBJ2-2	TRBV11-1	CACRSPGRTSTGELFF	TGTGCCTGCAGATCACCGGGCAGAACCTCGACCGGGGAGCTGTTTTTT
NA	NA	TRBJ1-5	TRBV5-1	CASSLGGGQPQHF	TGCGCCAGCAGCTTGGGGGGTGGTCAGCCCCAGCATTTT
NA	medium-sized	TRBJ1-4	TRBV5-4	CASTNTGGRTNEKLFF	TGTGCCAGCACTAATACGGGCGGAAGGACTAATGAAAAACTGTTTTTT
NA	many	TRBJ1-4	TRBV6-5	CASSYSSGATNEKLFF	TGTGCCAGCAGTTACTCGTCAGGGGCAACTAATGAAAAACTGTTTTTT
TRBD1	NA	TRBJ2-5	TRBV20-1	CSARAGGSDGISATQYF	TGCAGTGCTAGGGCAGGGGGATCGGACGGTATTTCGGCGACCCAGTACTTC
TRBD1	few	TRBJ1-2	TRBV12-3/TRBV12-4	CAVWDREYGYTF	TGTGCCGTATGGGACAGGGAGTATGGCTACACCTTC
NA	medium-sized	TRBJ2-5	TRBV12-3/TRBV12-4	CASSLGAVQETQYF	TGTGCCAGCAGTCTCGGGGCGGTCCAAGAGACCCAGTACTTC
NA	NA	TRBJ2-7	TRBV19	CASRTHSYEQYF	TGTGCCAGTCGGACACACTCCTACGAGCAGTACTTC
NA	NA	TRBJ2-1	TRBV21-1	CASSKVSREVRNEQFF	TGTGCCAGCAGCAAAGTTTCCCGGGAAGTTAGGAATGAGCAGTTCTTC
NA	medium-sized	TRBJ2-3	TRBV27	CASSLLGPSTDTQYF	TGTGCCAGCAGTTTATTGGGCCCAAGCACAGATACGCAGTATTTT
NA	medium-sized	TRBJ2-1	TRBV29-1	CSVGDEQFF	TGCAGCGTTGGTGATGAGCAGTTCTTC
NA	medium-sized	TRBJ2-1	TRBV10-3	CAIRDRDSGDEQFF	TGTGCCATCAGAGACCGGGACTCGGGGGATGAGCAGTTCTTC
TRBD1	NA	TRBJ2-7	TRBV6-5	CASSYSRGLGEQYF	TGTGCCAGCAGTTACAGCAGGGGGCTCGGCGAGCAGTACTTC
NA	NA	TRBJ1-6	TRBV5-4	CASSLSYRSYNSPLHF	TGTGCCAGCAGCTTGTCATACAGGTCCTATAATTCACCCCTCCACTTT
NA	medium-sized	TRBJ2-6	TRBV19	CASSIGGRPSGANVLTF	TGTGCCAGTAGTATAGGCGGACGGCCGTCTGGGGCCAACGTCCTGACTTTC
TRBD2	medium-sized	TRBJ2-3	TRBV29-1	CSVEAWGLAGETDTQYF	TGCAGCGTTGAAGCTTGGGGACTAGCGGGAGAAACAGATACGCAGTATTTT
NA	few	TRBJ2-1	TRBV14	CASSHSINEQFF	TGTGCCAGCAGTCATTCCATCAATGAGCAGTTCTTC
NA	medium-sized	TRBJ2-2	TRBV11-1	CASSPRVTGELFF	TGTGCCAGCAGCCCAAGGGTGACCGGGGAGCTGTTTTTT
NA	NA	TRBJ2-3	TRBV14	CASSDLTSTRSDTQYF	TGTGCCAGCAGCGATCTAACTAGCACGAGGTCAGATACGCAGTATTTT
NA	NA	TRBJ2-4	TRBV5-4	CASSLAVQGSGNIQYF	TGTGCCAGCAGCTTGGCAGTCCAGGGGAGTGGGAACATTCAGTACTTC
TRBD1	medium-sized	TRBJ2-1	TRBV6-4	CASSATGTGYEQFF	TGTGCCAGCAGTGCGACCGGGACAGGGTATGAGCAGTTCTTC
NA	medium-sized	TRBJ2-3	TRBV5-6	CASSPTPGKEGTDTQYF	TGTGCCAGCAGCCCAACGCCAGGGAAGGAGGGGACAGATACGCAGTATTTT